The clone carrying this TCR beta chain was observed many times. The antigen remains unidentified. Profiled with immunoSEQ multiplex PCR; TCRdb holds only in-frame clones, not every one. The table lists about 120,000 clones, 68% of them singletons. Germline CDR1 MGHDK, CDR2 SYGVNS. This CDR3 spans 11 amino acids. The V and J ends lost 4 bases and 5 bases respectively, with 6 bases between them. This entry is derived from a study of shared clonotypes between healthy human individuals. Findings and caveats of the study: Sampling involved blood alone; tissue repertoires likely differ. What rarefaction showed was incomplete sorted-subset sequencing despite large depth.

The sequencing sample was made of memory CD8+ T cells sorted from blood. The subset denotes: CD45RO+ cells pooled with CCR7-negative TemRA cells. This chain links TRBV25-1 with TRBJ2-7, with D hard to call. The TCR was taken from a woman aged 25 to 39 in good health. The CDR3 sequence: CASSVSNEQYF. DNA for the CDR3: TGTGCCAGCAGTGTATCGAACGAGCAGTACTTC.